This paragraph reports one T cell receptor beta chain. Its specificity is not known. Libraries were prepared by immunoSEQ multiplex PCR; TCRdb keeps only in-frame clonotypes and omits some of them. In the table there are 350,000 to 400,000 clones, more than 85% of which are singletons. The data stem from a study of Ad26.COV2.S vaccination and SARS-CoV-2 variants. Study summary: Once or twice, 56 days apart, Ad26.COV2.S was delivered intramuscularly. Study-level points and caveats: The breadth of spike-specific CD8+ and CD4+ T cell responses after vaccination was reportedly substantial.

Germline CDR1 is MNHNY and CDR2 is SVGAGI (reference sequence). The CDR3 totals 15 residues. The germline V and J ends were trimmed by 6 bases and 1 base, with 13 bases remaining between them. Described treatment: roughly 18 received Ad26.COV2.S at low or high dose, single or two shots; roughly five received placebo; per-sample allocation not given. Following the first vaccine or placebo injection, samples were taken on day 63. The TCR comes from a person between 18 and 65 years old who received the Ad26.COV2.S COVID-19 vaccine or a placebo. Sequenced here: peripheral blood, sampled in a trial of Ad26.COV2.S vaccine versus placebo. This chain links TRBV6-6 with TRBJ1-5; unclear D gene. The CDR3 here is CASRGHGSSNQPQHF. CDR3 coding DNA: TGTGCCAGCAGAGGCCACGGTTCAAGCAATCAGCCCCAGCATTTT.